A single sample gave rise to the 6 T cell receptor beta chains below, sequenced in a study of brain T cells in children with intractable seizures. Time point indicated: blood from clinic visit 5 months post-surgery; TSC patient then seizure free. Method: immunoSEQ multiplex PCR; TCRdb's copy keeps in-frame clones and lacks some. This sample has a few hundred thousand clones; over 90% occur once, and the top ten carry 4.5% to 7%. This specimen was peripheral blood, taken about 5 months after surgery. These TCRs come from a boy under three years old with tuberous sclerosis and intractable seizures.

The chain links TRBV5-6 to TRBJ2-3, with TRBD2 identical over 7 bases. J lost 2 bases, V lost 4 bases, and 4 bases had no gene match. Germline assignment: CDR1 SGHDT and CDR2 YYEEEE. The CDR3 length is 14 residues. The CDR3 DNA reads as TGTGCCAGCAGCCCTAGCGGTTCCACAGATACGCAGTATTTT. Translation gives CASSPSGSTDTQYF.

This clone was seen only once. The chain couples TRBV2 to TRBJ1-1, with 9 bases aligning to TRBD1. V lost 5 bases, J lost 8 bases, and 9 bases stayed unmatched. CDR1 and CDR2 from the germline V gene are SNHLY and FYNNEI. The CDR3 has 14 amino acids. The CDR3 spells CASSPRGDRGEAFF. In DNA form, the CDR3 reads TGTGCCAGCAGTCCTCGGGGCGACAGGGGGGAAGCTTTCTTT.

V usage is TRBV28 and J usage is TRBJ1-5, with 8 nucleotides matching TRBD1. CDR1 and CDR2 (germline): MDHEN, SYDVKM. This CDR3 is 16 amino acids long. The V and J ends lost 6 bases and 0 bases, in that order; junction bases with no gene match: 7. The CDR3 protein is CASSYNRGGSNQPQHF. The DNA for the CDR3 is TGTGCCAGCAGCTATAACAGGGGGGGTAGCAATCAGCCCCAGCATTTT.

This chain connects TRBV5-1 to TRBJ1-2; unclear D gene. This CDR3 has 13 residues. CDR1 SGHRS and CDR2 YFSETQ come from the germline V gene. V lost 0 bases, J lost 4 bases, and 7 bases lay in between. As DNA, the CDR3 is TGCGCCAGCAGCTTGGACAGTATCTATGGCTACACCTTC. This gives the protein CASSLDSIYGYTF.

The genes are TRBV20-1 and TRBJ2-7, with TRBD1 identical over 11 bases. The CDR3 has 15 amino acids. J lost 4 bases, V lost 6 bases, and 11 bases had no gene match. Germline V gene lookup returns CDR1 DFQATT and CDR2 SNEGSKA (reference sequence). The CDR3 DNA reads TGCAGTGCCAGTCGGACAGGGGGCATTTATTACGAGCAGTACTTC. This translates into CSASRTGGIYYEQYF.

V gene TRBV10-2 combines with J gene TRBJ2-1; 7 nucleotides line up with TRBD2. V shed 3 bases, J shed 5 bases, and the junction held 7 bases outside the gene matches. Germline V lookup: CDR1 WSHSY, CDR2 SAAADI. The CDR3 runs to 15 residues. CDR3 sequence: CASSDPGDYNNEQFF. In nucleotides, the CDR3 is TGCGCCAGCAGTGACCCGGGGGACTATAACAATGAGCAGTTCTTC.